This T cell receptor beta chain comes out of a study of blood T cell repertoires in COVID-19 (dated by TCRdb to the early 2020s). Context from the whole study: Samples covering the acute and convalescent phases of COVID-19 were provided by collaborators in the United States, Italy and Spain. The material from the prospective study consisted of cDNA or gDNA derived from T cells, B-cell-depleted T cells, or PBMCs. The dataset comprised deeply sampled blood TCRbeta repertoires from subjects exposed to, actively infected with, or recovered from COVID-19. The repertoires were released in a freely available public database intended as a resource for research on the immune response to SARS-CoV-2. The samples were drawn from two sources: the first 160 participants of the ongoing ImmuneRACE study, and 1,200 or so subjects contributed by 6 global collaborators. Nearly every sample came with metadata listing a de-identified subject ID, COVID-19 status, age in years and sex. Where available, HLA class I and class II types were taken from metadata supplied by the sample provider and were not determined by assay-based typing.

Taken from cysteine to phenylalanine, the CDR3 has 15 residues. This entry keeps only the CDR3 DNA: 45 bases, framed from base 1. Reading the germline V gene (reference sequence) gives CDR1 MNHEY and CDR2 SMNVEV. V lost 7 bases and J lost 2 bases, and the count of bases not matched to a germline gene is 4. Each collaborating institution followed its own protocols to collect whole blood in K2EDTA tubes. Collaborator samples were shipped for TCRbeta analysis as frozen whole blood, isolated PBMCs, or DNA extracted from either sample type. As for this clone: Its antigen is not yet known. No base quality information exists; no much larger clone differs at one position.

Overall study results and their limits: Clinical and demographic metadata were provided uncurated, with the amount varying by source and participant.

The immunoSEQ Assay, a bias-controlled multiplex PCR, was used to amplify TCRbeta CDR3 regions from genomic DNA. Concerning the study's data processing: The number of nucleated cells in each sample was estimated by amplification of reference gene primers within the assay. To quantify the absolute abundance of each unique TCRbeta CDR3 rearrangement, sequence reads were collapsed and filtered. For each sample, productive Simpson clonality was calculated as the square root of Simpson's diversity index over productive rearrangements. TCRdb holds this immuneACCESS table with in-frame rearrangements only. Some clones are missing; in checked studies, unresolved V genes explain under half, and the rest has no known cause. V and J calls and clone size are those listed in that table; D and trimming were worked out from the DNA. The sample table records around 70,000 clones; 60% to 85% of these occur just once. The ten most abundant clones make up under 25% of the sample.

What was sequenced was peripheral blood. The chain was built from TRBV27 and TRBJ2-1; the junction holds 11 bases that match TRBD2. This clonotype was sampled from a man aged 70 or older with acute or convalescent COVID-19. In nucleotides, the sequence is TGTGCCAGCAACCCACTAGCGGGAGCCTACAATGAGCAGTTCTTC. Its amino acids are CASNPLAGAYNEQFF.